These T cell receptor beta chains were read from a single sample in a study of blood T cell repertoires in COVID-19. The table came from immunoSEQ multiplex PCR; TCRdb's copy has only in-frame clones and leaves some out. Of 220,000 or so clones listed, 80% to 85% are singletons. Sequencing was done on a sample of peripheral blood. The receptors stem from a woman aged 55-69 years with acute or convalescent COVID-19. CDR3s include the opening cysteine and the closing phenylalanine or tryptophan. The order of the fields is D gene, CDR3 length, clone size, V gene, J gene, CDR3 DNA, CDR3 protein. The D gene is left open where the match is weak. Not every row has a clone size; where given, it reads once, few, many or a size class.

>NA|15|once|TRBV28|TRBJ1-3
TGTGCCAGCTATGGGGACAACCCCGGGGGAAACACCATATATTTT
CASYGDNPGGNTIYF
>TRBD1|15|NA|TRBV5-4|TRBJ1-2
TGTGCCAGCAGCTTGGCCCATCCGACAGGGGGCGGCTACACCTTC
CASSLAHPTGGGYTF
>NA|13|NA|TRBV2|TRBJ1-5
TGTGCCAGCAGTTCAGGGGCGAGTCAGCCCCAGCATTTT
CASSSGASQPQHF
>TRBD2|17|few|TRBV3-1/TRBV3-2|TRBJ2-5
TGTGCCAGCAGCCGCCTACTAGCGGGGAAATTCCAAGAGACCCAGTACTTC
CASSRLLAGKFQETQYF
>NA|15|NA|TRBV10-3|TRBJ2-7
TGTGCCATCAGTGTAGGGGAAGGTAGAGTGTACGAGCAGTACTTC
CAISVGEGRVYEQYF
>NA|13|NA|TRBV5-4|TRBJ2-2
TGTGCCAGCAGCGGAGGGACAGCCGGGGAGCTGTTTTTT
CASSGGTAGELFF
>NA|16|NA|TRBV3-1/TRBV3-2|TRBJ1-3
TGTGCCAGCAGCCAACGTACAGGAGCCTCTGGAAACACCATATATTTT
CASSQRTGASGNTIYF
>TRBD1|14|NA|TRBV5-4|TRBJ2-1
TGTGCCAGCAGCGTGGGACAGCCCGCGAATGAGCAGTTCTTC
CASSVGQPANEQFF
>TRBD1|13|NA|TRBV28|TRBJ1-2
TGTGCCAGCAGTGGGGACAGGGCCTATGGCTACACCTTC
CASSGDRAYGYTF
>NA|18|NA|TRBV4-1|TRBJ1-3
TGCGCCAGCAGCCAAGCGATAGGACTACCGGTCTCTGGAAACACCATATATTTT
CASSQAIGLPVSGNTIYF